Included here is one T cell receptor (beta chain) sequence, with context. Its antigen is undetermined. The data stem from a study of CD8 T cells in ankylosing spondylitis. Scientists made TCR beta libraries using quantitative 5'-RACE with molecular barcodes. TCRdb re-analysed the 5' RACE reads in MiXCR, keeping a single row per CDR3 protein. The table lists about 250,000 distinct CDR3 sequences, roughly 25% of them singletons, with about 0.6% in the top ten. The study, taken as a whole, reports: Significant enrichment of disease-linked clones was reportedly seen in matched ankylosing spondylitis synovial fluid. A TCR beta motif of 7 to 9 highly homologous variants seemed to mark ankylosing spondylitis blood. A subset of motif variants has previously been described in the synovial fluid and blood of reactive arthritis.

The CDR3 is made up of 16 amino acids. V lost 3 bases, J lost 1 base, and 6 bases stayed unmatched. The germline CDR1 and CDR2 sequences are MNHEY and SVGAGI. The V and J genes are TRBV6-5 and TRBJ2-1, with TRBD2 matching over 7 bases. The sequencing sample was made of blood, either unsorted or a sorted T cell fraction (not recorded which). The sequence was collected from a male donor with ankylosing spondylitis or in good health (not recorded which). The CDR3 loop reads CASSYPPGGSYNEQFF. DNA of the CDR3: TGTGCCAGCAGTTATCCCCCGGGGGGTTCCTACAATGAGCAGTTCTTC.